This T cell receptor (beta chain) was sequenced during a study of response to subunit inactivated influenza vaccine. This clonotype was detected only a few times. As yet, its antigen is unknown. General study findings and limits: Seasonal influenza vaccination, on each occasion, was suggested by the authors to recruit few new T cells.

V was clipped by 6 bases and J by 9 bases, with 15 bases between them. The germline CDR1 and CDR2 sequences are MNHEY and SVGEGT. This CDR3 is built from 14 residues. One entry per CDR3 protein results from TCRdb running MiXCR on the RT-PCR reads. The sample lists more than 200,000 distinct CDR3 sequences; 12% were seen once. This sample comprised non-naive T cells sorted from PBMCs, obtained 14 to 15 days before vaccination. The rearrangement joins TRBV6-2 or TRBV6-3 to TRBJ1-6, with D uncertain. This TCR was recovered from a man between 45 and 60 years old who received an inactivated influenza vaccine. The chain's CDR3 is CASSSGHAGSPLHF. As DNA, the CDR3 is TGTGCCAGCAGCTCGGGCCACGCGGGTTCACCCCTCCACTTT.